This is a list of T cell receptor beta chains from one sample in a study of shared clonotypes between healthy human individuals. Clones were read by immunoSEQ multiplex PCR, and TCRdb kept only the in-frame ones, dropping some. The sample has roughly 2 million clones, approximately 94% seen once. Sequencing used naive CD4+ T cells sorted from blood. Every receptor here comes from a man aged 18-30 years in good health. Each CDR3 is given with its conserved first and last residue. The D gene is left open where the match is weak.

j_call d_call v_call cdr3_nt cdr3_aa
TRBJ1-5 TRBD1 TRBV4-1 TGCGCCAGCAGCCAAGATATTAAGGGGGCGGATTGGGGCAATCAGCCCCAGCATTTT CASSQDIKGADWGNQPQHF
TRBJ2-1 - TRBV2 TGTGCCAGCAGTGATAATTTAGCACATGAGCAGTTCTTC CASSDNLAHEQFF
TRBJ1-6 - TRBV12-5 TGTGCTAGTGGTTTGGTACTAAGGGGCCCCTCGTTAGATTCACCCCTCCACTTT CASGLVLRGPSLDSPLHF
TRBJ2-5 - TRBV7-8 TGTGCCAGCAGCCTTCCTGGGGTTCGAGAGACCCAGTACTTC CASSLPGVRETQYF
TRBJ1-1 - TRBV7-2 TGTGCCAGCAGCTTATTAGGGGAGTTGAACACTGAAGCTTTCTTT CASSLLGELNTEAFF
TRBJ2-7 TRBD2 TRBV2 TGTGCCAGCAGCCGGACTAGCGGGAGCTACGAGCAGTACTTC CASSRTSGSYEQYF
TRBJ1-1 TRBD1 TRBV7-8 TGTGCCAGCAGCTTGAGACAGGGGGCGGGTAGGACTGAAGCTTTCTTT CASSLRQGAGRTEAFF
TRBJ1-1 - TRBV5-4 TGTGCCAGCAGCCTTCAAGACTGGCTGGGGGAAGCTTTCTTT CASSLQDWLGEAFF
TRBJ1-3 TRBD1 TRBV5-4 TGTGCCAGCAGCTCACAGGGGCCCGCCTCTGGAAACACCATATATTTT CASSSQGPASGNTIYF
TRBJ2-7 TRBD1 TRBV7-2 TGTGCCAGCAGCCCGACAGGGGGCCTCGTCTACGAGCAGTACTTC CASSPTGGLVYEQYF
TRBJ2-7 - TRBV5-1 TGCGCCAGCGGTGCAGGGGGGACCTACGAGCAGTACTTC CASGAGGTYEQYF
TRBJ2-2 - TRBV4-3 TGCGCCAGCAGCCCGGGATACGGGACTTCCGGGGAGCTGTTTTTT CASSPGYGTSGELFF
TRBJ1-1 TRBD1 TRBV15 TGTGCCACCAGCAGTTACGGACAGGGGGAAGTGTACACTGAAGCTTTCTTT CATSSYGQGEVYTEAFF
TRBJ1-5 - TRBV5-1 TGCGCCAGCAGCTTGGGAGGGCAGCTCAATCAGCCCCAGCATTTT CASSLGGQLNQPQHF
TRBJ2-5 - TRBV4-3 TGCGCCAGCAGCCAAGAAAGAGAGACCCAGTACTTC CASSQERETQYF
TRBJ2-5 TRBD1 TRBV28 TGTGCCAGCAGTTCCGGGACAGGGACAGAGACCCAGTACTTC CASSSGTGTETQYF
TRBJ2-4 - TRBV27 TGTGCCAGCAGTTTATTGGGCACTCTAGGGACTCAGTACTTC CASSLLGTLGTQYF
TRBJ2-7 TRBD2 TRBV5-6 TGTGCCAGCAGCGTATCGGGACTAACAATTGGATCCTACGAGCAGTACTTC CASSVSGLTIGSYEQYF
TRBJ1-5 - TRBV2 TGTGCCAGCAGAGGGGACCCGGTGTGGGGTCAGCCCCAGCATTTT CASRGDPVWGQPQHF
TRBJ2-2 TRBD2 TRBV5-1 TGCGCCAGCCGCGCGGGGGGTATAGAAACCGGGGAGCTGTTTTTT CASRAGGIETGELFF
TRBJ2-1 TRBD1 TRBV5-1 TGCGCCAGCAGCTTGGCAGGGGGAAACTCCTACAATGAGCAGTTCTTC CASSLAGGNSYNEQFF
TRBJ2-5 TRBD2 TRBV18 TGTGCCAGCTCACTAGCGGGAGAGGGAGAGACCCAGTACTTC CASSLAGEGETQYF
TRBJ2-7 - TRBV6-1 TGTGCCAGCAGGCCGGGACGGGACTCCTACGAGCAGTACTTC CASRPGRDSYEQYF
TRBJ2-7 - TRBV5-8 TGTGCCAGCACCCTACGGGGGAGGCGCGAGCAGTACTTC CASTLRGRREQYF
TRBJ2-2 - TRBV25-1 TGTGCCAGCAGTGAATTGGGTATTCCCGGGGAGCTGTTTTTT CASSELGIPGELFF
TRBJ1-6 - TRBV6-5 TGTGCCAGCAGTTACTCCCGGGACACAACTAATTCACCCCTCCACTTT CASSYSRDTTNSPLHF